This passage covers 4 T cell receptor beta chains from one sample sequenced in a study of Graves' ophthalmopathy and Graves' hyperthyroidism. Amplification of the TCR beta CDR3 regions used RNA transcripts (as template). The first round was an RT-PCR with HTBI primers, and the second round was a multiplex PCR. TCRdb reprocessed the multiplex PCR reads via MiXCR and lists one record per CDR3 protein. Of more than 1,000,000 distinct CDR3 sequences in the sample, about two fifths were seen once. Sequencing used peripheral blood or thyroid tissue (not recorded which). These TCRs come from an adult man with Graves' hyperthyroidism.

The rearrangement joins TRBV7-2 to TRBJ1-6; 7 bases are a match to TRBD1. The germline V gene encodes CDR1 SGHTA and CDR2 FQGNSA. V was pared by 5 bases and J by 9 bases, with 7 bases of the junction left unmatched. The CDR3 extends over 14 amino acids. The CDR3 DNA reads TGTGCCAGCAGCCCAGGGCGGGACAGTTCACCCCTCCACTTT. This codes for CASSPGRDSSPLHF.

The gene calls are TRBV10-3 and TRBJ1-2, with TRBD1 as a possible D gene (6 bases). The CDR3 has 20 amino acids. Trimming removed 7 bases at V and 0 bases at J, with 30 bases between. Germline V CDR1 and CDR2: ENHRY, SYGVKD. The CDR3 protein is CAIIKSVVGGRGDSNYGYTF. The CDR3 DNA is TGTGCCATCATCAAGAGTGTAGTGGGGGGCAGGGGAGACTCTAACTATGGCTACACCTTC.

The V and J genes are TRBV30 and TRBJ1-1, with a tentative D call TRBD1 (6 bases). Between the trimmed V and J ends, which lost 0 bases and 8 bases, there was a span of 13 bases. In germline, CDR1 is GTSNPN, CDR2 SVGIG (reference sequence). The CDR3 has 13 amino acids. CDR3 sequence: CAWSVGHKREAFF. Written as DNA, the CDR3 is TGTGCCTGGAGTGTGGGACACAAGAGAGAAGCTTTCTTT.

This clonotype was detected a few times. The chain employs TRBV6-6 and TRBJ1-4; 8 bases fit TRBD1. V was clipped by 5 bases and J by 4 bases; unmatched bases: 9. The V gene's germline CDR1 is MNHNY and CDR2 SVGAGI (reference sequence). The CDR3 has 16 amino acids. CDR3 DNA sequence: TGTGCCAGCAGTCCCAGGGGGCGCCGGAATAATGAAAAACTGTTTTTT. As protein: CASSPRGRRNNEKLFF.